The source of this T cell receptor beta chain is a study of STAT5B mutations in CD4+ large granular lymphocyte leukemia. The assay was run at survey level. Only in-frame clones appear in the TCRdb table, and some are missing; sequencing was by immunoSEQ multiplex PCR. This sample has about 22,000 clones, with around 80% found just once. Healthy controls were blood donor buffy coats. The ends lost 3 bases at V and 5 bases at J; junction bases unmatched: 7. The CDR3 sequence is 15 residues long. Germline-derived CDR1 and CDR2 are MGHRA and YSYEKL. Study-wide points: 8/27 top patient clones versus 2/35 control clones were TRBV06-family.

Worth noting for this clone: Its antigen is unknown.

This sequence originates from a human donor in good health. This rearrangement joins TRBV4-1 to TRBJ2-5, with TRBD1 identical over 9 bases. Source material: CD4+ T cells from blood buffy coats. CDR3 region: CASSHLTGGEETQYF. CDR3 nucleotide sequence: TGCGCCAGCAGCCATCTTACAGGGGGCGAGGAGACCCAGTACTTC.